The source of this TCR beta chain is a study of tumor and adjacent non-tumor tissue in lung cancer. The wider study: The cohort had around eleven adenocarcinoma, 2 squamous cell and 1 small cell patients.

The template was RNA from unsorted bulk tissue. The normal lung tissue was taken more than 3 cm from the tumor edge. Study-wide results and limits: Tumor repertoires had a smaller top 100 clone share than normal lung.

This clonotype was seen just once. The antigen is undetermined. An end of the junction does not agree with germline; a read error may underlie this. A modified ARM-PCR protocol with three rounds of nested PCR amplified TCRbeta. MiXCR, run by TCRdb on the multiplex PCR reads, gives a single entry per CDR3 protein. The sample records over 100,000 distinct CDR3 sequences, roughly three fifths being singletons. The receptor was derived from a man aged 55 to 70 with non-small cell lung cancer. The specimen sequenced was distant non-tumor lung tissue.

The CDR3 sequence: CASSFGRGSYEQYF. CDR3 coding DNA: TGTGCCAGTAGTTTTGGGAGAGGGAGCTACGAGCAGTACTTC. The V call is TRBV12-3 or TRBV12-4, the J call TRBJ2-7; possible D gene TRBD2, 5 bases. This CDR3 has 14 residues.